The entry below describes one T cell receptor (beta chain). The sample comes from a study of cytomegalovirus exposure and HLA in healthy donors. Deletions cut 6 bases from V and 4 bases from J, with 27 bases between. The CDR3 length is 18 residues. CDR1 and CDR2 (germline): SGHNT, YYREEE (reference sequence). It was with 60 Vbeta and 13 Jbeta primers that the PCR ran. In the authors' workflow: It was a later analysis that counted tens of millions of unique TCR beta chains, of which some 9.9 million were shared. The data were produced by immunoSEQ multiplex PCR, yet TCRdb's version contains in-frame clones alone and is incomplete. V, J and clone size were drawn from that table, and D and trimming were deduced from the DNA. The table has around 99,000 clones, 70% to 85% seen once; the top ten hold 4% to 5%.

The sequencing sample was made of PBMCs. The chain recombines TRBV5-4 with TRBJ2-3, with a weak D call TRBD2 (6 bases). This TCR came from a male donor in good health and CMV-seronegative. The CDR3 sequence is CASTPSAASVSYADTQYF. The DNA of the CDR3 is TGTGCCAGCACCCCCTCGGCGGCTAGCGTTTCTTACGCAGATACGCAGTATTTT.